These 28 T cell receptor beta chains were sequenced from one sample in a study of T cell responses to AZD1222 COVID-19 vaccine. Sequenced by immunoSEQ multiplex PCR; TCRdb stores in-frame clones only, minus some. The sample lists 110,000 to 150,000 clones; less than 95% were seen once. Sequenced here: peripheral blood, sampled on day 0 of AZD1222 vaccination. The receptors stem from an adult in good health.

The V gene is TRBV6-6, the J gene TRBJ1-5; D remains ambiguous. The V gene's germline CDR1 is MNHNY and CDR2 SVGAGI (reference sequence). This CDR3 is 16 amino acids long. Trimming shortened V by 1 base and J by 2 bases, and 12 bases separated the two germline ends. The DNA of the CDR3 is TGTGCCAGCAGTTACTTCTCCTGGGAAGGCAATCAGCCCCAGCATTTT. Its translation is CASSYFSWEGNQPQHF.

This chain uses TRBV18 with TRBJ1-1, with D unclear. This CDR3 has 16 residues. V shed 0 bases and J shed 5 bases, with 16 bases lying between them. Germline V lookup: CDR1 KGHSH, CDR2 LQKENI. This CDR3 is CASSPPGRTTRTEAFF. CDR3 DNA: TGTGCCAGCTCACCACCGGGCAGAACAACTCGAACTGAAGCTTTCTTT.

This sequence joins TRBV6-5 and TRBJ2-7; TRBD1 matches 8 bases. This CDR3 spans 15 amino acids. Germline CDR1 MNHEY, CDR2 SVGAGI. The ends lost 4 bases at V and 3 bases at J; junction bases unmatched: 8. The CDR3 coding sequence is TGTGCCAGCAGTTGGTCAGGACAGGGTGACTACGAGCAGTACTTC. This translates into CASSWSGQGDYEQYF.

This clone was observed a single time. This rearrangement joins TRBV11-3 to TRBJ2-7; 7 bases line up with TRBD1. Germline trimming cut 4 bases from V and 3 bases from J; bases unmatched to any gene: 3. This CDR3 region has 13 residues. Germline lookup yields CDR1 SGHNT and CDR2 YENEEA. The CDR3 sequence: CASSSRDSYEQYF. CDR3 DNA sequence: TGTGCCAGCAGCTCCCGGGACAGCTACGAGCAGTACTTC.

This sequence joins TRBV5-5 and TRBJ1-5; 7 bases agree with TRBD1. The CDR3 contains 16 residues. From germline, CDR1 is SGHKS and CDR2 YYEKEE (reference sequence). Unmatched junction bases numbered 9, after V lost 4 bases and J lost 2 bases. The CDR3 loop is CASSVDRVGGNQPQHF. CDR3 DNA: TGTGCCAGCAGCGTTGACAGGGTAGGAGGCAATCAGCCCCAGCATTTT.

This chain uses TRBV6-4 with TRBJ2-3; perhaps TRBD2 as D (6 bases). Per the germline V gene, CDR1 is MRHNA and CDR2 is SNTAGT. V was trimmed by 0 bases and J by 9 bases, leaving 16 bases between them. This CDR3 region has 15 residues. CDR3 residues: CASSDSGEDWGTQYF. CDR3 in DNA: TGTGCCAGCAGTGACTCAGGGGAGGACTGGGGCACGCAGTATTTT.

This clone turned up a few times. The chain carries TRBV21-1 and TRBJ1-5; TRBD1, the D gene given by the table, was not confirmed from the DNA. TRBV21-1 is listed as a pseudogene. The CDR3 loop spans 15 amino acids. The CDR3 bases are TGTGCCAGCAGCAAAGTTCCCCGAGGGGGTCAGCCCCAGCATTTT. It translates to CASSKVPRGGQPQHF.

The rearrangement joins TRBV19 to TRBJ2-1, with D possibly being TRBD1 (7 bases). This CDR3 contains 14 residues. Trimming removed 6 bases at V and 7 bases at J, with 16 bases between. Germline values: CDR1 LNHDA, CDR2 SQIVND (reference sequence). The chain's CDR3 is CASRAGTAPNEQFF. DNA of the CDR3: TGTGCCAGTAGGGCGGGGACAGCTCCGAATGAGCAGTTCTTC.

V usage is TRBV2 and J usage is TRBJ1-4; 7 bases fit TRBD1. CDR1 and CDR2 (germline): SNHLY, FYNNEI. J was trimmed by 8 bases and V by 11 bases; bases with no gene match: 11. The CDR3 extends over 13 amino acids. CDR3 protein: CAGNRGRVEKLFF. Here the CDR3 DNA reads TGTGCCGGTAACAGGGGTAGGGTGGAAAAACTGTTTTTT.

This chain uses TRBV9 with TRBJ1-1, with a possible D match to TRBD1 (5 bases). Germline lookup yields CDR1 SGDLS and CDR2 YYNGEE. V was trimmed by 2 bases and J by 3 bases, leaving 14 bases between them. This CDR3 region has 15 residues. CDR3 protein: CASSVGWAGDTEAFF. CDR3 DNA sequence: TGTGCCAGCAGCGTGGGATGGGCGGGGGACACTGAAGCTTTCTTT.

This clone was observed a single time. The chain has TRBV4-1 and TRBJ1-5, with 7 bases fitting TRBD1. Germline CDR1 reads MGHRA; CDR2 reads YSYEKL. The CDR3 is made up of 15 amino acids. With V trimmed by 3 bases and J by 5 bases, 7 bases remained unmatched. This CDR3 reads CASSQATGTYQPQHF. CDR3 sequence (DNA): TGCGCCAGCAGCCAGGCGACAGGGACCTATCAGCCCCAGCATTTT.

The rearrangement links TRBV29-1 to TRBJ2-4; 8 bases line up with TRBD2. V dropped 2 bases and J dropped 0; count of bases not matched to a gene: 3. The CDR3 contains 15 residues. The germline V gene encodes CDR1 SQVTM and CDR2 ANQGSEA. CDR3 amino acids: CSVETGGVAKNIQYF. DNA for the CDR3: TGCAGCGTTGAAACGGGAGGGGTAGCCAAAAACATTCAGTACTTC.

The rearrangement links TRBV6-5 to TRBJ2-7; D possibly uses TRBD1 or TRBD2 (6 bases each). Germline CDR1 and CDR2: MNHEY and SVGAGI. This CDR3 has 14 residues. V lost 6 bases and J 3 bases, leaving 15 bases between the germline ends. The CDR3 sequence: CASSIAKGGYEQYF. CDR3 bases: TGTGCCAGCAGCATAGCCAAGGGGGGCTACGAGCAGTACTTC.

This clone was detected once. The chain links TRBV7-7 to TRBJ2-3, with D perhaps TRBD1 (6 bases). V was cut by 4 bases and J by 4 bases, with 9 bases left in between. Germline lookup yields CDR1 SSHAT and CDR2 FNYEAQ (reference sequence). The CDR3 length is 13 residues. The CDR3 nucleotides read TGTGCCAGCAGCTCCTGGACAGCAGATACGCAGTATTTT. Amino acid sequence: CASSSWTADTQYF.

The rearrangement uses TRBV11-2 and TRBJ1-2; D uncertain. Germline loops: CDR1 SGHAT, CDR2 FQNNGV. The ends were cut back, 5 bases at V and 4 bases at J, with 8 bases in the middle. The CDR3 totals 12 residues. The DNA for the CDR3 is TGTGCCAGCAGCGAAGGAGTCTATGGCTACACCTTC. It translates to CASSEGVYGYTF.

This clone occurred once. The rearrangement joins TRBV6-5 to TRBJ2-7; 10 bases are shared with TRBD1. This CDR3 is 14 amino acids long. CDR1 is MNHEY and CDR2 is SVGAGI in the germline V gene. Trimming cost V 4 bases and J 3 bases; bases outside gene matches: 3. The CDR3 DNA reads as TGTGCCAGCAGTTCGGGACAGGGGATCTACGAGCAGTACTTC. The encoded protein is CASSSGQGIYEQYF.

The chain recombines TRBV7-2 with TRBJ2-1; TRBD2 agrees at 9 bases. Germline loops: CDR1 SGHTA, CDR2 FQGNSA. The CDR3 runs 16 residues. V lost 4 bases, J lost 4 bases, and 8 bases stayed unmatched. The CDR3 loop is CASSYQAGGRYNEQFF. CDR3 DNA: TGTGCCAGCAGCTACCAAGCGGGAGGAAGGTACAATGAGCAGTTCTTC.

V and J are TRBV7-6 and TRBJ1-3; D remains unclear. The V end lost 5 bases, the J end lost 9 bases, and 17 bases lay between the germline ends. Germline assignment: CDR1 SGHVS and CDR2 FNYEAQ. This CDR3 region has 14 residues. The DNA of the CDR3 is TGTGCCAGCAGCCTTGAGGCCTTCCGGGCCACCATATATTTT. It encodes CASSLEAFRATIYF.

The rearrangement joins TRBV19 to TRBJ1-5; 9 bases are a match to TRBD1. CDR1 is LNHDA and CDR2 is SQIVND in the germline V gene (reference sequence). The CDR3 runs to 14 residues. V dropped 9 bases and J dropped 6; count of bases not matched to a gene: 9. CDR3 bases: TGTGCCAGGCCACGGGGACAGGGATGTCAGCCCCAGCATTTT. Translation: CARPRGQGCQPQHF.

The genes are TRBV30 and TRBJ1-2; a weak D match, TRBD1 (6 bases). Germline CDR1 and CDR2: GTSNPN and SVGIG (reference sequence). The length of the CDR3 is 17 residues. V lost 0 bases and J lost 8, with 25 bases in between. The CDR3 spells CAWSVRIKDSILRGYTF. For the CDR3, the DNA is TGTGCCTGGAGTGTACGAATAAAGGACAGTATTTTGCGAGGCTACACCTTC.

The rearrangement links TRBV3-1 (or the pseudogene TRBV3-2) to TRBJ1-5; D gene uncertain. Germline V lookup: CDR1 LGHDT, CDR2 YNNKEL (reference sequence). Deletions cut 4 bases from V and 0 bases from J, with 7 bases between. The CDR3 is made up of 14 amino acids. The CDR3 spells CASSPGPSNQPQHF. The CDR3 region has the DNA TGTGCCAGCAGCCCCGGGCCTAGCAATCAGCCCCAGCATTTT.

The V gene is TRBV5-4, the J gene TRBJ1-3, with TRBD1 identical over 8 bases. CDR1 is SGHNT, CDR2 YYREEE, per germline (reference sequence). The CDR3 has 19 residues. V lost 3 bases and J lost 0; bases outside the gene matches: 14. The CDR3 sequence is CASSSLGDRRSGSGNTIYF. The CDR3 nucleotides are TGTGCCAGCAGCTCTCTAGGGGACAGGCGATCGGGCTCTGGAAACACCATATATTTT.

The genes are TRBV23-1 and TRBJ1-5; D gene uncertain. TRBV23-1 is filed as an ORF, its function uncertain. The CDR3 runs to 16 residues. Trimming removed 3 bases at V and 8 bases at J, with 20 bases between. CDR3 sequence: CASSHGGFVGGEPQHF. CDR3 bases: TGCGCCAGCAGTCATGGTGGTTTCGTCGGCGGGGAGCCCCAGCATTTT.

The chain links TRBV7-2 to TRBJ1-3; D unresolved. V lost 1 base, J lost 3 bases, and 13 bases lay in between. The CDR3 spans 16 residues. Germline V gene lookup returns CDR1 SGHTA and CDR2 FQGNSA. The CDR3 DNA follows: TGTGCCAGCAGCTTAGGCCCGGGCTCGGGTGGAAACACCATATATTTT. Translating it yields CASSLGPGSGGNTIYF. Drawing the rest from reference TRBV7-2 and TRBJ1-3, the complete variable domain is GAGVSQSPSNKVTEKGKDVELRCDPISGHTALYWYRQSLGQGLEFLIYFQGNSAPDKSGLPSDRFSAERTGGSVSTLTIQRTQQEDSAVYLCASSLGPGSGGNTIYFGEGSWLTVV.

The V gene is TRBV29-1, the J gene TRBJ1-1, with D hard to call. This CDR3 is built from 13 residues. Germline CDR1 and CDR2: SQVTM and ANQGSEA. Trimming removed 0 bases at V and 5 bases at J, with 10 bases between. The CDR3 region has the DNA TGCAGCGTTGAAGAGGCCTGGTTGACTGAAGCTTTCTTT. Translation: CSVEEAWLTEAFF.

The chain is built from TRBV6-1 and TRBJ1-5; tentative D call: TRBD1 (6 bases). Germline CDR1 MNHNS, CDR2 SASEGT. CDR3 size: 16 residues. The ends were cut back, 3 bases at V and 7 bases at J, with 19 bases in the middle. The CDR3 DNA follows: TGTGCCAGCAGTGATTGGGACTGGGGGCGGGAGCAGCCCCAGCATTTT. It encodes CASSDWDWGREQPQHF.

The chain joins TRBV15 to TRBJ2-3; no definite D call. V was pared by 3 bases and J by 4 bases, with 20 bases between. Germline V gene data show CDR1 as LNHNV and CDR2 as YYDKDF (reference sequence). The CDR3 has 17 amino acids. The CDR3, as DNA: TGTGCCACCAGCAGGGGCCGAGTGACCCCCCCCGCAGATACGCAGTATTTT. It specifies CATSRGRVTPPADTQYF.

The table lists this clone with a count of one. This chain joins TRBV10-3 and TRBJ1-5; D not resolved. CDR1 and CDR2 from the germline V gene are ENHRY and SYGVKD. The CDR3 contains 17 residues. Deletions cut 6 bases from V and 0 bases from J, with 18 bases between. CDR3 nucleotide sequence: TGTGCCATCAGAGAGAGTCATCAGACAAATAGCAATCAGCCCCAGCATTTT. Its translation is CAIRESHQTNSNQPQHF.